Below, one TCR beta chain is given with its context. What it recognizes is unknown. The record originates from a study of T cell repertoires in cytomegalovirus infection. Study as a whole: Through public TCR beta signatures, both CMV infection and matching HLA type were indicated. Findings of the study overall: Cumulative frequency (of public TCR beta family members) identified carriers of CMV plus the relevant HLA.

One entry per CDR3 protein results from TCRdb running MiXCR on the reads. The sample gives over 300,000 distinct CDR3 sequences, 9% to 9.5% of which show up once; 4.3% is in the top ten. The CDR3 totals 15 residues. V lost 4 bases and J lost 5; bases outside the gene matches: 8. CDR1 is SEHNR, CDR2 FQNEAQ, per germline (reference sequence). The chain uses TRBV7-9 and TRBJ1-5; 7 bases line up with TRBD1. Sample: PBMCs. The clonotype was recovered from a human donor in good health (CMV status not recorded). Some clones in this sample may be carry-over from other donors' samples. The CDR3 DNA reads as TGTGCCAGCAGCTCCGGACAGGCGGGCGATCAGCCCCAGCATTTT. The encoded protein is CASSSGQAGDQPQHF. Combining the CDR3 with reference TRBV7-9 and TRBJ1-5 gives the whole variable domain DTGVSQNPRHKITKRGQNVTFRCDPISEHNRLYWYRQTLGQGPEFLTYFQNEAQLEKSRLLSDRFSAERPKGSFSTLEIQRTEQGDSAMYLCASSSGQAGDQPQHFGDGTRLSIL.